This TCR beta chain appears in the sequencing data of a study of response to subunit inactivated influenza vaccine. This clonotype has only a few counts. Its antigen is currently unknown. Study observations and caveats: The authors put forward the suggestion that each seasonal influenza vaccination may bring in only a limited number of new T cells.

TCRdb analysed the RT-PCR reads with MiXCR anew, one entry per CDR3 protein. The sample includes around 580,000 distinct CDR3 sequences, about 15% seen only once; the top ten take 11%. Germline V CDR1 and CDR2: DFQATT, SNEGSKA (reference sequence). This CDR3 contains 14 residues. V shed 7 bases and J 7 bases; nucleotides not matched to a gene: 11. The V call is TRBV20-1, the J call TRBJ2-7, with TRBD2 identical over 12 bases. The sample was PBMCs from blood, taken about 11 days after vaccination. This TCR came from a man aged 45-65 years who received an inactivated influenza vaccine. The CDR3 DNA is TGCAGTGGGAGACTAGCGGGGGTTAGGCCTGAGCAGTACTTC. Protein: CSGRLAGVRPEQYF.